Below, 5 T cell receptor beta chains from the same sample are listed, as sequenced in a study of spatial heterogeneity in lung cancer (dated by TCRdb to between 2019 and 2020). The library was obtained by 5' RACE. Reads for this sample came from a NextSeq 500. Clones were called with MiXCR by TCRdb after fastp trimmed the public reads at Q25, and only in-frame beta chains were retained. Each CDR3 protein appears once, grouped with its most common genes and DNA. The sample records 50,000 or so distinct CDR3 sequences, less than 8.5% of which are singletons. Roughly an eighth of the sample goes to the ten largest clones. Explained via the paper, the time point label denotes: sample taken at primary tumor resection. Without any cell sorting, TCR sequencing was performed on whole RNA extracted either from tumor and nontumor lung tissue or from cryopreserved PBMC samples. The sample here was PBMCs, taken at surgery. The receptors here all came from a female donor with early-stage non-small cell lung cancer.

V gene TRBV4-3 combines with J gene TRBJ1-1, with a possible D match to TRBD1 (6 bases). Germline CDR1 LGHNA, CDR2 YSLEER. This CDR3 has 11 amino acids. The ends were cut back, 5 bases at V and 12 bases at J, with 13 bases in the middle. CDR3 protein: CASSGGGATFF. The CDR3 nucleotides read TGCGCCAGCAGCGGAGGGGGGGCAACTTTCTTT.

This clonotype was seen more than once but under ten times. The chain has TRBV20-1 and TRBJ2-1, with 10 nucleotides matching TRBD2. Trimming took 4 bases from V and 1 from J; bases not matched to a gene: 7. This CDR3 is built from 16 residues. CDR1 is DFQATT, CDR2 SNEGSKA, per germline (reference sequence). CDR3: CSANLAGAGSYNEQFF. CDR3 in DNA: TGCAGTGCTAATCTAGCGGGGGCTGGATCCTACAATGAGCAGTTCTTC.

This chain connects TRBV3-1 to TRBJ2-3; TRBD2 agrees at 7 bases. The CDR3 runs to 14 residues. Per germline, CDR1 LGHDT and CDR2 YNNKEL (reference sequence). V was pared by 5 bases and J by 1 base, with 3 bases of the junction left unmatched. Written as DNA, the CDR3 is TGTGCCAGCAGCGTTCGGGGGGGCACAGATACGCAGTATTTT. Encoded protein: CASSVRGGTDTQYF.

This clonotype was detected ten times or more. The V gene is TRBV5-1, the J gene TRBJ2-1, with 10 bases lining up with TRBD1. Germline V gene sequence: CDR1 SGHRS, CDR2 YFSETQ. CDR3 length equals 13 residues. V shed 5 bases and J 10 bases; nucleotides not matched to a gene: 6. The CDR3 loop is CASSPGTGDEQFF. Here the CDR3 DNA reads TGCGCCAGCAGTCCCGGGACAGGGGACGAGCAGTTCTTC.

The genes are TRBV5-1 and TRBJ1-1, with TRBD1 matching 7 bases. This CDR3 is built from 14 residues. Germline-derived CDR1 and CDR2 are SGHRS and YFSETQ. V was clipped by 0 bases and J by 4 bases; unmatched bases: 3. CDR3 loop: CASSLAGDSTEAFF. Here the CDR3 DNA reads TGCGCCAGCAGCTTGGCGGGGGACAGCACTGAAGCTTTCTTT.